What follows are 21 T cell receptor beta chains derived from one specimen sequenced in a study of CD8+ T cells in alopecia areata. Following extraction, RNA underwent reverse transcription to cDNA, which served as the sequencing template. Sequencing used immunoSEQ multiplex PCR; TCRdb keeps in-frame clones, though not all of them. The data contain some 170,000 clones, roughly 60% of them singletons. The sample consisted of CD4+ T cells sorted from blood, taken at week 0. Every receptor here comes from a human donor with alopecia areata.

The chain employs TRBV5-6 and TRBJ1-1; D possibly corresponds to TRBD1 (5 bases). The germline V and J ends were trimmed by 2 bases and 2 bases, with 13 bases remaining between them. Germline V gives CDR1 SGHDT, CDR2 YYEEEE. The CDR3 length is 15 residues. The CDR3 spells CASSFIDRDNTEAFF. The CDR3 DNA follows: TGTGCCAGCAGCTTCATCGACAGAGATAACACTGAAGCTTTCTTT.

The V gene is TRBV7-2, the J gene TRBJ2-7, with D unclear. This CDR3 comprises 15 residues. Per the germline V gene, CDR1 is SGHTA and CDR2 is FQGNSA. The V and J ends lost 1 base and 0 bases respectively, with 10 bases between them. The CDR3 sequence is CASSLDRLSSYEQYF. CDR3 in DNA: TGTGCCAGCAGCTTAGATAGGCTAAGCTCCTACGAGCAGTACTTC.

The V and J genes are TRBV5-1 and TRBJ2-5; a possible D gene is TRBD1 (7 bases). Matching the DNA end better, TRBJ2-7 makes the J call doubtful. Germline assignment: CDR1 SGHRS and CDR2 YFSETQ. The CDR3 has 16 residues. The CDR3 region has the DNA TGCGCCAGCAGCGCAACCTACAGGGGAGGAACCTACGAGCAGTACTTC. This translates into CASSATYRGGTYEQYF.

V is TRBV4-1 and J is TRBJ1-5; maybe TRBD1 (5 bases). Trimming removed 1 base at V and 3 bases at J, with 16 bases between. Germline V gene sequence: CDR1 MGHRA, CDR2 YSYEKL. This CDR3 is built from 17 residues. CDR3 DNA sequence: TGCGCCAGCAGCCAAGTAGGATCCGGGGCCAACAATCAGCCCCAGCATTTT. This gives the protein CASSQVGSGANNQPQHF.

The chain recombines TRBV6-1 with TRBJ2-4, with D possibly TRBD2 on 6 matching bases. This CDR3 has 13 residues. The germline gives CDR1 MNHNS, CDR2 SASEGT. V shed 11 bases and J shed 5 bases, with 16 bases lying between them. CDR3 nucleotides: TGTGCCGCTTCCACCGGGGGAGAAAACATTCAGTACTTC. Protein sequence: CAASTGGENIQYF.

The chain is built from TRBV18 and TRBJ2-3; D call uncertain. The germline V gene has CDR1 KGHSH and CDR2 LQKENI. V gave up 3 bases and J gave up 2 bases, with 3 bases separating them. The CDR3 extends over 12 amino acids. CDR3 protein: CASSPSTDTQYF. The CDR3 region has the DNA TGTGCCAGCTCACCCTCCACAGATACGCAGTATTTT. Together with reference TRBV18 and TRBJ2-3, the CDR3 gives the full variable domain: NAGVMQNPRHLVRRRGQEARLRCSPMKGHSHVYWYRQLPEEGLKFMVYLQKENIIDESGMPKERFSAEFPKEGPSILRIQQVVRGDSAAYFCASSPSTDTQYFGPGTRLTVL.

This clone has a handful of counts. The rearrangement uses TRBV15 and TRBJ2-1, with D tentatively TRBD1 or TRBD2 (5 bases each). This CDR3 is 16 amino acids long. From germline, CDR1 is LNHNV and CDR2 YYDKDF (reference sequence). V was clipped by 0 bases and J by 4 bases, with 13 bases between them. DNA for the CDR3: TGTGCCACCAGCAGAGATCTGGGGGTTGGGTACAATGAGCAGTTCTTC. Translated: CATSRDLGVGYNEQFF.

V usage is TRBV6-4 and J usage is TRBJ2-2; 8 bases align to TRBD2. Losses at the gene ends were 6 bases for V and 4 bases for J; bases not matched to a gene: 10. The CDR3 is made up of 16 amino acids. Germline-derived CDR1 and CDR2 are MRHNA and SNTAGT. For the CDR3, the DNA is TGTGCCAGCAGCCCGCTCGGGGGGGCAGGCACCGGGGAGCTGTTTTTT. Residues: CASSPLGGAGTGELFF.

The V and J genes are TRBV25-1 and TRBJ2-5; D remains ambiguous. The CDR3 covers 13 residues. Germline values: CDR1 MGHDK, CDR2 SYGVNS. The V end was cut by 4 bases, the J end by 3 bases, with 9 bases between. The CDR3 DNA reads TGTGCCAGCAGTGGACCCAATGAAGAGACCCAGTACTTC. This encodes CASSGPNEETQYF.

The chain recombines TRBV29-1 with TRBJ1-2, with unresolved D. The CDR3 sequence is 20 residues long. Trimming shortened V by 3 bases and J by 1 base, and 30 bases separated the two germline ends. Germline V lookup: CDR1 SQVTM, CDR2 ANQGSEA. CDR3 residues: CSVDPVALSTQSGVNYGYTF. In DNA, the CDR3 is TGCAGCGTTGACCCGGTGGCATTATCTACCCAAAGCGGGGTTAACTATGGCTACACCTTC.

This chain joins TRBV6-6 and TRBJ2-5, with 8 bases that match TRBD2. Germline CDR1 MNHNY, CDR2 SVGAGI (reference sequence). This CDR3 has 13 residues. The V gene end was trimmed by 5 bases and the J gene end by 5 bases; junction bases not matched to a gene: 4. The CDR3, as DNA: TGTGCCAGCAGTGCGGGGGGTAGGGAGACCCAGTACTTC. Protein sequence: CASSAGGRETQYF.

The chain links TRBV29-1 to TRBJ2-1; 10 nucleotides line up with TRBD1. Germline values: CDR1 SQVTM, CDR2 ANQGSEA. Trimming at V came to 4 bases and at J to 4 bases, leaving 13 bases not matched to a gene. The CDR3 is 17 amino acids. The CDR3 bases are TGCAGCGTTGGGGCAAAGACAGGGGGCGCGGGTTACAATGAGCAGTTCTTC. Encoded protein: CSVGAKTGGAGYNEQFF.

The chain recombines TRBV6-5 with TRBJ1-5; perhaps TRBD1 as D (5 bases). V lost 0 bases to trimming and J lost 0 bases, with 9 bases between them. Germline CDR1 and CDR2: MNHEY and SVGAGI. The CDR3 is 16 residues long. The CDR3, as DNA: TGTGCCAGCAGTTACTCGGACAAAAATAGCAATCAGCCCCAGCATTTT. Amino acid sequence: CASSYSDKNSNQPQHF.

The chain carries TRBV7-3 and TRBJ2-3; D gene uncertain. Germline assignment: CDR1 SGHTA and CDR2 FQGTGA. This CDR3 region has 15 residues. V lost 2 bases and J 2 bases, leaving 11 bases between the germline ends. CDR3 coding DNA: TGTGCCAGCAGCTTATCCCCGGCCTACACAGATACGCAGTATTTT. Amino acid sequence: CASSLSPAYTDTQYF.

This clone was seen a handful of times. The V gene is TRBV6-1, the J gene TRBJ1-5, with a tentative D call TRBD1 (5 bases). Trimming stripped 8 bases from V and 1 base from J, with 9 bases between. Germline V lookup: CDR1 MNHNS, CDR2 SASEGT. This CDR3 has 13 amino acids. In DNA form, the CDR3 reads TGTGCCAGCCACGGGACGAGCAATCAGCCCCAGCATTTT. It is translated as CASHGTSNQPQHF.

This chain uses TRBV19 with TRBJ2-7; 13 bases match TRBD2. Trimming at V came to 3 bases and at J to 0 bases, leaving 11 bases not matched to a gene. Germline CDR1 LNHDA, CDR2 SQIVND (reference sequence). The CDR3 runs to 19 residues. The CDR3 sequence is CASSIETEGLAGSSYEQYF. CDR3 nucleotides: TGTGCCAGTAGTATCGAGACCGAGGGACTAGCGGGGTCCTCCTACGAGCAGTACTTC.

Concerning this clone: One end of the junction varies from germline; a read error may be responsible. The rearrangement joins TRBV29-1 to TRBJ1-1; D not resolved. CDR3 length: 12 amino acids. Germline V CDR1 and CDR2: SQVTM, ANQGSEA. CDR3 sequence reads: CSAGSGNPEAFF. The CDR3 DNA follows: TGCAGCGCCGGAAGCGGGAACCCTGAAGCTTTCTTT.

The V call is TRBV29-1, the J call TRBJ2-1; 7 bases are a match to TRBD1. V trimming: 5 bases; J trimming: 1 base; junction bases outside the gene matches: 11. This CDR3 has 16 amino acids. CDR1 is SQVTM and CDR2 is ANQGSEA in the germline V gene. For the CDR3, the DNA is TGCAGCGTTCCCCGCATCCTACAGGGGTCCTACAATGAGCAGTTCTTC. As protein: CSVPRILQGSYNEQFF.

This clone came up a few times. The rearrangement uses TRBV4-3 and TRBJ1-5, with D unclear. Between the trimmed V and J ends, which lost 0 bases and 3 bases, there was a span of 6 bases. The V gene's germline CDR1 is LGHNA and CDR2 YSLEER. The CDR3 is 14 amino acids. CDR3 protein: CASSQEVYNQPQHF. The CDR3 region has the DNA TGCGCCAGCAGCCAAGAGGTCTACAATCAGCCCCAGCATTTT.

Of note for this clone: Other DNA sequences in this sample translate to the same CDR3. The V and J genes are TRBV25-1 and TRBJ2-3; no clear D. Trimming took off 7 bases at V and 6 bases at J, with 8 bases between the two ends. CDR3 length: 11 residues. Per germline, CDR1 MGHDK and CDR2 SYGVNS. The CDR3 nucleotides are TGTGCCAGCACCTTAGGTGATACGCAGTATTTT. Translation gives CASTLGDTQYF.

The chain couples TRBV4-1 to TRBJ2-7; TRBD2 matches at 7 bases. The V and J ends lost 1 base and 0 bases, in that order; junction bases with no gene match: 3. The CDR3 totals 15 residues. CDR1 MGHRA and CDR2 YSYEKL come from the germline V gene. The DNA of the CDR3 is TGCGCCAGCAGCCAAGTGGGGAGGGGCTCCTACGAGCAGTACTTC. Translation: CASSQVGRGSYEQYF.